The 9 T cell receptor beta chains presented below share a single source sample, sequenced in a study of preoperative IRX-2 immunotherapy in early breast cancer. Sequencing was performed with immunoSEQ multiplex PCR; in TCRdb, only in-frame clones are kept and a portion is missing. The sample lists around 88,000 clones, just over 85% occurring once. Described treatment: preoperative locoregional IRX-2 cytokine immunotherapy. The material was tumor tissue, obtained after IRX-2 immunotherapy. The source of these receptors is a human donor with breast cancer.

In this sample, this clone turned up a few times. The chain links TRBV29-1 to TRBJ2-7; TRBD2 might be the D (6 bases). The CDR3 sequence is 16 residues long. Germline loops: CDR1 SQVTM, CDR2 ANQGSEA. Trimming left V 4 bases short and J 3 bases short, with 22 bases between. CDR3 residues: CSVVKEGASPSYEQYF. The DNA of the CDR3 is TGCAGCGTTGTTAAGGAGGGAGCCAGTCCCAGCTACGAGCAGTACTTC.

The chain has TRBV28 and TRBJ2-5; 12 bases are a match to TRBD2. Germline V CDR1 and CDR2: MDHEN, SYDVKM. V lost 6 bases to trimming and J lost 4 bases; unmatched junction nucleotides: 3. The CDR3 is 14 amino acids. CDR3 coding DNA: TGTGCCAGCAGCAAACTAGCGGGAGGAGAGACCCAGTACTTC. Translated: CASSKLAGGETQYF.

The chain recombines TRBV30 with TRBJ1-1; D remains ambiguous. The V gene's germline CDR1 is GTSNPN and CDR2 SVGIG (reference sequence). The V end was cut by 8 bases, the J end by 3 bases, with 10 bases between. CDR3 length: 11 amino acids. The CDR3 DNA sequence: TGTGCCCGATCGTCCGACACTGAAGCTTTCTTT. Its protein is CARSSDTEAFF.

The gene calls are TRBV5-1 and TRBJ2-5; 10 bases line up with TRBD2. In germline, CDR1 is SGHRS, CDR2 YFSETQ. The CDR3 has 16 amino acids. V lost 0 bases, J lost 5 bases, and 7 bases stayed unmatched. Written as DNA, the CDR3 is TGCGCCAGCAGCTTGGGTCAGCGGGGGGGAACCGAGACCCAGTACTTC. This encodes CASSLGQRGGTETQYF.

The chain combines TRBV6-8 with TRBJ1-3, with 7 bases matching TRBD1. The CDR3 covers 15 residues. Germline CDR1 MNHGY, CDR2 SAAAGT. The trim removed 5 bases at V and 0 bases at J, leaving 4 bases unmatched. The CDR3 DNA is TGTGCCAGCAGTCTGACAGGGAACTCTGGAAACACCATATATTTT. Its protein is CASSLTGNSGNTIYF.

The gene calls are TRBV19 and TRBJ1-5; weak D call: TRBD1 (5 bases). This CDR3 comprises 15 residues. Trimming stripped 6 bases from V and 3 bases from J, with 15 bases between. Germline CDR1 and CDR2: LNHDA and SQIVND (reference sequence). The CDR3 region is CASRAGTAPNQPQHF. DNA of the CDR3: TGTGCCAGTAGGGCGGGGACTGCGCCCAATCAGCCCCAGCATTTT.

V is TRBV19 and J is TRBJ2-1; D is perhaps TRBD2 (5 bases). Germline CDR1 reads LNHDA; CDR2 reads SQIVND (reference sequence). CDR3 size: 16 residues. Trimming took off 1 base at V and 0 bases at J, with 10 bases between the two ends. The CDR3 sequence is CASSIVGASSYNEQFF. The CDR3 DNA reads as TGTGCCAGTAGTATAGTGGGAGCAAGCTCCTACAATGAGCAGTTCTTC.

This clone was detected once. V and J are TRBV28 and TRBJ2-1; D possibly matches TRBD1 or TRBD2 (5 bases each). Trimming cost V 7 bases and J 0 bases, with 22 bases left between them. This CDR3 is built from 18 residues. Germline CDR1 is MDHEN and CDR2 is SYDVKM. For the CDR3, the DNA is TGTGCCAGCACTCCACCCGGGACCGTTGGGAGCTCCTACAATGAGCAGTTCTTC. Amino acid sequence: CASTPPGTVGSSYNEQFF.

In regard to this clone: The sample holds other DNA sequences that translate to the same CDR3. The V and J genes are TRBV29-1 and TRBJ2-7; D gene uncertain. The germline V and J ends were trimmed by 1 base and 2 bases, with 6 bases remaining between them. This CDR3 contains 12 residues. Germline-derived CDR1 and CDR2 are SQVTM and ANQGSEA. This CDR3 is CSVEGGAYEQYF. The CDR3, as DNA: TGCAGCGTTGAAGGTGGGGCCTACGAGCAGTACTTC.